This passage covers 5 T cell receptor beta chains from one sample sequenced in a study of PD-1 blockade in classical Hodgkin lymphoma. Profiled with immunoSEQ multiplex PCR; TCRdb holds only in-frame clones, not every one. The table shows tens of thousands of clones, with more than 75% occurring only once. All the patients suffered relapse after autologous stem cell transplantation, and brentuximab vedotin exposure differed. Here the sequenced sample was peripheral blood mononuclear cells (PBMCs), taken before the second cycle of nivolumab. These receptors were taken from a human donor with classical Hodgkin lymphoma.

The V gene is TRBV5-1, the J gene TRBJ1-1; the match to TRBD1 covers 7 bases. Per the germline V gene, CDR1 is SGHRS and CDR2 is YFSETQ. This CDR3 has 16 residues. V was clipped by 4 bases and J by 4 bases; unmatched bases: 13. The CDR3 DNA is TGCGCCAGCAGCCCGACAGGGCGGCGATTTGGCACTGAAGCTTTCTTT. Amino acid sequence: CASSPTGRRFGTEAFF. The variable domain in full, completed from reference TRBV5-1 and TRBJ1-1, reads KAGVTQTPRYLIKTRGQQVTLSCSPISGHRSVSWYQQTPGQGLQFLFEYFSETQRNKGNFPGRFSGRQFSNSRSEMNVSTLELGDSALYLCASSPTGRRFGTEAFFGQGTRLTVV.

This clone was detected once. The rearrangement links TRBV19 to TRBJ2-3; TRBD2 matches 7 bases. Germline assignment: CDR1 LNHDA and CDR2 SQIVND (reference sequence). J gave up 4 bases and V 6 bases, and 7 bases lay outside the gene matches. The length of the CDR3 is 14 residues. The CDR3 DNA follows: TGTGCCAGTAGCCTAGCGGTTTTTGCAGATACGCAGTATTTT. Translated, it gives CASSLAVFADTQYF.

The chain recombines TRBV10-3 with TRBJ1-2; 10 bases are a match to TRBD1. The CDR3 is 13 residues long. V shed 6 bases and J 5 bases; nucleotides not matched to a gene: 3. Germline CDR1 and CDR2: ENHRY and SYGVKD. The DNA for the CDR3 is TGTGCCATCAGGGACAGGGGGAGGTATGGCTACACCTTC. Its translation: CAIRDRGRYGYTF.

The chain couples TRBV7-2 to TRBJ1-2; 9 bases match TRBD1. The V gene end was trimmed by 5 bases and the J gene end by 0 bases; junction bases not matched to a gene: 4. Germline V gene data show CDR1 as SGHTA and CDR2 as FQGNSA. The CDR3 is 15 residues long. DNA of the CDR3: TGTGCCAGCAGCGAGGACAGGGGTCCTAACTATGGCTACACCTTC. This codes for CASSEDRGPNYGYTF.

This clone was recorded only once. V is TRBV27 and J is TRBJ2-3, with 7 bases matching TRBD2. In germline, CDR1 is MNHEY, CDR2 SMNVEV (reference sequence). The CDR3 is 14 residues long. The V and J ends lost 4 bases and 5 bases, in that order; junction bases with no gene match: 6. CDR3: CASSWGEGGDTQYF. CDR3 nucleotide sequence: TGTGCCAGCAGTTGGGGGGAGGGAGGAGATACGCAGTATTTT.